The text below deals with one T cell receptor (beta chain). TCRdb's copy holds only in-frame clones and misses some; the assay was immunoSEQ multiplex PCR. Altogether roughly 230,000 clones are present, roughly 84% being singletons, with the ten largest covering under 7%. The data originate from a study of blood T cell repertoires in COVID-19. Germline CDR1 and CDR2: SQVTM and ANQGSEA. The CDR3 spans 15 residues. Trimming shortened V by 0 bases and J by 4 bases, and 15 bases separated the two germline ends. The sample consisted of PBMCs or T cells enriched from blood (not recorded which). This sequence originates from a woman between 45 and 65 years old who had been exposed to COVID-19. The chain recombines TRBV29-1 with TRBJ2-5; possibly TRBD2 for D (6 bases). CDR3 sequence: CSVEEPGDGGETQYF. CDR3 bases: TGCAGCGTTGAAGAACCGGGGGATGGGGGAGAGACCCAGTACTTC.